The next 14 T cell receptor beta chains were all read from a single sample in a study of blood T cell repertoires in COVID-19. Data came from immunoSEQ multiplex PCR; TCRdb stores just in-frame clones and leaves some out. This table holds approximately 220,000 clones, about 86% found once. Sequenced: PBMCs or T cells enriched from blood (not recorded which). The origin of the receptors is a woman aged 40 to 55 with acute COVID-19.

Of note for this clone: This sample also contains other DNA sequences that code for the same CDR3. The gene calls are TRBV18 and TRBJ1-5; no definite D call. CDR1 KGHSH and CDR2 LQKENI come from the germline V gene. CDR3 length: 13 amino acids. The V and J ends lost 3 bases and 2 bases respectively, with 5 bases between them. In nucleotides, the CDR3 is TGTGCCAGCTCACCGGGCGGCAATCAGCCCCAGCATTTT. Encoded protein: CASSPGGNQPQHF.

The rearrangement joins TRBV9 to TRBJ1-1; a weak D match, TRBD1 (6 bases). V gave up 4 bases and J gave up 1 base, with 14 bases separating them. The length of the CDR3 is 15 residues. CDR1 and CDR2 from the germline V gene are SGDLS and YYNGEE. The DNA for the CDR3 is TGTGCCAGCAGCCCTCAGGGGAATAGGAACACTGAAGCTTTCTTT. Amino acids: CASSPQGNRNTEAFF.

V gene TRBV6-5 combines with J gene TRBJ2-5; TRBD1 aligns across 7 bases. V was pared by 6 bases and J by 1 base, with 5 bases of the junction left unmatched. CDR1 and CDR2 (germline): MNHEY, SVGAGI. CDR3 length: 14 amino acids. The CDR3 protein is CASRKGTVQETQYF. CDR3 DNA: TGTGCCAGCAGAAAAGGGACAGTCCAAGAGACCCAGTACTTC.

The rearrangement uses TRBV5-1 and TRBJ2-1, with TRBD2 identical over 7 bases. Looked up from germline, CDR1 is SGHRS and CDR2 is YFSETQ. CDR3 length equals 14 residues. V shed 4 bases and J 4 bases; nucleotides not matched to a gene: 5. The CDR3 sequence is CASSRGEAYNEQFF. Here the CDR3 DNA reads TGCGCCAGCAGCCGGGGGGAGGCTTACAATGAGCAGTTCTTC.

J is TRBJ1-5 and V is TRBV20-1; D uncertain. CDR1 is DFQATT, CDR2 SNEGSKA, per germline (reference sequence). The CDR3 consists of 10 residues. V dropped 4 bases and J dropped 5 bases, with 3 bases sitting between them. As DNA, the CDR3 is TGCAGTGCTATCGATCAGCCCCAGCATTTT. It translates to CSAIDQPQHF.

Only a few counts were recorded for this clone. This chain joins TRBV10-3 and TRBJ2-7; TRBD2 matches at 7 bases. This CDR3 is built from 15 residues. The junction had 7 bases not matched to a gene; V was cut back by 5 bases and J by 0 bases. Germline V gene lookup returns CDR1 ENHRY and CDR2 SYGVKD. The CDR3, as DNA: TGTGCCATCAGTAATAGCGGGTCCAGCTCCTACGAGCAGTACTTC. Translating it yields CAISNSGSSSYEQYF.

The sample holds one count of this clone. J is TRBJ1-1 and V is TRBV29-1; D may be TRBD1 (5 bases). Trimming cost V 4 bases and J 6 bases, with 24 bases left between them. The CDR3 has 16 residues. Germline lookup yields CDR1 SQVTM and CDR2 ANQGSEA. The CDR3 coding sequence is TGCAGCGTTGGGGGGGTCCTTCTTGCGAGGGGCTCTGAAGCTTTCTTT. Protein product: CSVGGVLLARGSEAFF. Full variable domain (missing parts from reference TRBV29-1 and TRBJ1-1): SAVISQKPSRDICQRGTSLTIQCQVDSQVTMMFWYRQQPGQSLTLIATANQGSEATYESGFVIDKFPISRPNLTFSTLTVSNMSPEDSSIYLCSVGGVLLARGSEAFFGQGTRLTVV.

CDR3 sequence: CASRNMTSNEQYF. The CDR3 DNA reads TGTGCCAGCAGAAACATGACTAGTAACGAGCAGTACTTC. J is TRBJ2-7 and V is TRBV11-2, with D possibly matching TRBD2 (6 bases). CDR1 is SGHAT and CDR2 is FQNNGV in the germline V gene. Trimming removed 6 bases at V and 5 bases at J, with 14 bases between. This CDR3 contains 13 residues.

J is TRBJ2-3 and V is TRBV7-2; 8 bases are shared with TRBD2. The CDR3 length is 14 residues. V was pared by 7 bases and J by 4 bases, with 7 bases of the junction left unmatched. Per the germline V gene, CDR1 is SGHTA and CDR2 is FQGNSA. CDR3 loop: CASTPGLGADTQYF. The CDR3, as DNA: TGTGCCAGCACCCCGGGACTAGGGGCAGATACGCAGTATTTT.

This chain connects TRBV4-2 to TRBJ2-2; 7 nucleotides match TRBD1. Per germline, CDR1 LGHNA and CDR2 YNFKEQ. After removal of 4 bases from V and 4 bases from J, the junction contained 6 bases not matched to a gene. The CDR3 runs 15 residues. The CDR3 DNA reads TGTGCCAGCAGCCCGCAGACAGGGTCCACCGGGGAGCTGTTTTTT. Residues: CASSPQTGSTGELFF.

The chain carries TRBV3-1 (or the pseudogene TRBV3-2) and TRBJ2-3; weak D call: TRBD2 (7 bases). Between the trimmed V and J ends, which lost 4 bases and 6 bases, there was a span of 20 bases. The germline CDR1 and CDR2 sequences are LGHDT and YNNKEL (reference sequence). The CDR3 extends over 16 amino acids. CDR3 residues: CASSRSARGAGDTQYF. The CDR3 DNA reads TGTGCCAGCAGCCGCTCCGCCCGGGGGGCAGGGGATACGCAGTATTTT.

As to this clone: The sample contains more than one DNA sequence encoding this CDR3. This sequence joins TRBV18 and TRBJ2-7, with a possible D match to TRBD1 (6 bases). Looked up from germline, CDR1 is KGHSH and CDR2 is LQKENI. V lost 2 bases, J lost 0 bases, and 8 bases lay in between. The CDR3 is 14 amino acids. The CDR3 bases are TGTGCCAGCTCACCAGGGGGCAGCTCCTACGAGCAGTACTTC. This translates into CASSPGGSSYEQYF.

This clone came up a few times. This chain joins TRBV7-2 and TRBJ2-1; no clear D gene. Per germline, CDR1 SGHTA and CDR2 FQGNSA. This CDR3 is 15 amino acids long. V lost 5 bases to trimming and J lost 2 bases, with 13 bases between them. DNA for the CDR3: TGTGCCAGCAGCCAAGCGACGAAAGCCTACAATGAGCAGTTCTTC. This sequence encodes CASSQATKAYNEQFF. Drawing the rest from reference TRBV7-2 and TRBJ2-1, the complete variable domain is GAGVSQSPSNKVTEKGKDVELRCDPISGHTALYWYRQSLGQGLEFLIYFQGNSAPDKSGLPSDRFSAERTGGSVSTLTIQRTQQEDSAVYLCASSQATKAYNEQFFGPGTRLTVL.

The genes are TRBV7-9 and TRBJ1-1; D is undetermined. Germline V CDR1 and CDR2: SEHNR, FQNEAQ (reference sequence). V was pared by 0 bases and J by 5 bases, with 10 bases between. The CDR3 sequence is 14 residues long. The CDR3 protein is CASSLADLRTEAFF. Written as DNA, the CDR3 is TGTGCCAGCAGCTTAGCAGATCTGAGGACTGAAGCTTTCTTT.